This entry is about one T cell receptor (beta chain). No cognate antigen has been identified for it. No qualities accompany the bases; no much larger clone lies one base away. Trimming takes 3 bases off V and 14 bases off J; junction bases not matched to a gene: 5. The CDR3 sequence holds 11 residues, the cysteine and phenylalanine included. The DNA shown is the 33-base CDR3, in frame from base 1. In the germline V gene (reference sequence), CDR1 corresponds to SGHKS and CDR2 to YYEKEE. Libraries were built with the immunoSEQ multiplex PCR assay. Rearranged TCR beta chain sequences were amplified with the hsTCRB Kit following the manufacturer's protocol. TCRB libraries were sequenced on an Illumina MiSeq. The paper's data handling went like this. Demultiplexing, trimming and gene mapping were performed with the kit vendor's proprietary platform. TCRdb stores this immuneACCESS table with in-frame sequences only. Part of the clones is absent; in the studies checked, under half of the shortfall reflects unresolved V genes, and no reason is known for the rest. V and J calls and clone size are copied from that table; D and trimming were computed from the DNA. The sample contains about 100,000 clones, around four fifths of them found a single time. The biggest ten clones account for 7% to 9% of the sample.

This sample stems from a study of a mutant IDH1 vaccine in newly diagnosed glioma (dated by TCRdb to about 2021). General notes on the study: Of the roughly 30 treated patients, around 62% were male and around 38% were female, and a mean age of approximately 40 years was recorded. For exploratory analyses, about 25 treated patients had longitudinal TCRB deep sequencing done wherever samples were available. Peripheral blood was drawn at six visits: V03 (baseline), V05, V07, V10, V12 and V13. Prior to enrollment, patients had been given standard therapy consisting of radiotherapy alone, temozolomide alone, or radiochemotherapy with temozolomide, with the combination given to most patients. What the research found in general, with its limitations: The authors stated that sample limitations prevented analyses of patient blood samples from being reproduced. Vaccine-induced immune responses across multiple MHC alleles were detected in about 92% of patients. Pseudoprogression appeared unrelated to alterations in the top peripheral T cell clonotypes detected by TCRB sequencing. Availability determined which PBMC samples were chosen for TCRB deep sequencing.

In light of the paper, this sample's time point label describes: baseline, week 1 (first vaccination visit). This sample's treatment or condition label indicates: pre-vaccination baseline after standard-of-care therapy. Donors had newly diagnosed WHO grade 3 or 4 IDH1-mutant astrocytomas with loss of nuclear ATRX. The samples were drawn from NOA16, a multicentre, single-arm, open-label phase I trial in Germany that tested a mutant IDH1 peptide vaccine in humans for the first time. Visit V03 blood draws served as the baseline sample for immunogenicity testing. Genomic DNA for TCRB sequencing was isolated from EDTA blood with the DNeasy Blood and Tissue Kit.

The chain employs TRBV5-5 and TRBJ2-1; the central 7 bases match TRBD1. Sequencing was performed on PBMCs, taken from a glioma patient treated with radiotherapy, temozolomide or both. The sequence came from a man aged 40-50 years with glioma. CDR3 region: CASSSDRVEFF. The DNA sequence is as follows: TGTGCCAGCAGCTCCGACAGGGTAGAGTTCTTC. The entire variable domain, with the stretches around the CDR3 drawn from the reference TRBV5-5 and TRBJ2-1 proteins, is DAGVTQSPTHLIKTRGQQVTLRCSPISGHKSVSWYQQVLGQGPQFIFQYYEKEERGRGNFPDRFSARQFPNYSSELNVNALLLGDSALYLCASSSDRVEFFGPGTRLTVL.